These 23 T cell receptor beta chains were all obtained from the same sample, sequenced in a study of T cell responses to AZD1222 COVID-19 vaccine. Generated by immunoSEQ multiplex PCR, the TCRdb table keeps only in-frame clones and is missing some. Of nearly 95,000 clones in the sample, 85% to 90% are singletons; the top ten hold more than 2%. Sequences were derived from peripheral blood, sampled 28 days after the second AZD1222 dose. The receptors come from an adult who received the AZD1222 COVID-19 vaccine.

This chain links TRBV3-1 (or the pseudogene TRBV3-2) with TRBJ2-2; a weak D match, TRBD2 (6 bases). This CDR3 is 15 amino acids long. Germline V gives CDR1 LGHDT, CDR2 YNNKEL (reference sequence). The V gene lost 4 bases and the J gene lost 4 bases, with 13 bases spanning the gap. The CDR3 nucleotides read TGTGCCAGCAGCCCTCGGAGGGGTGGCACCGGGGAGCTGTTTTTT. This gives the protein CASSPRRGGTGELFF.

The CDR3: CASSLAGSEAFF. The CDR3 nucleotides read TGTGCCAGCAGCTTAGCAGGGTCTGAAGCTTTCTTT. This chain uses TRBV11-2 with TRBJ1-1, with a weak D call TRBD1 (5 bases). The germline V gene encodes CDR1 SGHAT and CDR2 FQNNGV. The CDR3 is 12 amino acids. Trimming pared 1 base from V and 6 bases from J, leaving 6 bases between.

This chain joins TRBV7-8 and TRBJ1-5, with 11 bases aligning to TRBD1. The junction had 2 bases not matched to a gene; V was cut back by 6 bases and J by 1 base. CDR3 length: 15 residues. From germline, CDR1 is SGHVS and CDR2 FQNEAQ. The CDR3 protein is CASRRDRGSNQPQHF. DNA for the CDR3: TGTGCCAGCAGACGGGACAGGGGGAGCAATCAGCCCCAGCATTTT. The full variable domain, completed using reference TRBV7-8 and TRBJ1-5, is GAGVSQSPRYKVAKRGQDVALRCDPISGHVSLFWYQQALGQGPEFLTYFQNEAQLDKSGLPSDRFFAERPEGSVSTLKIQRTQQEDSAVYLCASRRDRGSNQPQHFGDGTRLSIL.

This chain links TRBV10-3 with TRBJ1-5; the D gene is possibly TRBD1 (6 bases). The CDR3 sequence is 15 residues long. Trimming pared 0 bases from V and 4 bases from J, leaving 10 bases between. From germline, CDR1 is ENHRY and CDR2 SYGVKD. The chain's CDR3 is CAISESGTPNQPQHF. The CDR3, as DNA: TGTGCCATCAGTGAGTCGGGGACACCAAATCAGCCCCAGCATTTT.

The CDR3 loop is CASRTVYNEQFF. In DNA form, the CDR3 reads TGCGCCAGCAGGACAGTATACAATGAGCAGTTCTTC. The V and J genes are TRBV10-2 and TRBJ2-1; possibly TRBD1 for D (5 bases). The V gene's germline CDR1 is WSHSY and CDR2 SAAADI. Trimming took 6 bases from V and 4 from J, leaving 7 bases between them. The CDR3 length is 12 residues.

The genes are TRBV20-1 and TRBJ2-7; 8 bases agree with TRBD1. Germline CDR1 and CDR2: DFQATT and SNEGSKA (reference sequence). This CDR3 is 11 amino acids long. The junction had 4 bases not matched to a gene; V was cut back by 6 bases and J by 6 bases. The CDR3 DNA sequence: TGCAGTGCCAGGGGGCTTTCCGAGCAGTACTTC. It codes for CSARGLSEQYF.

The V and J genes are TRBV12-5 and TRBJ2-2; a weak D match, TRBD2 (7 bases). Germline V gene sequence: CDR1 LGHNT, CDR2 FRNRAP. V shed 4 bases and J shed 2 bases, with 11 bases lying between them. This CDR3 has 15 residues. CDR3 in amino acids: CASGSRGANTGELFF. The CDR3 region has the DNA TGTGCTAGTGGTTCACGGGGGGCCAACACCGGGGAGCTGTTTTTT.

The chain carries TRBV2 and TRBJ2-1; 8 positions match TRBD2. The CDR3 has 15 residues. The ends lost 1 base at V and 4 bases at J; junction bases unmatched: 3. CDR1 SNHLY and CDR2 FYNNEI come from the germline V gene. CDR3: CASSEDGGAYNEQFF. The DNA for the CDR3 is TGTGCCAGCAGTGAAGACGGGGGGGCGTACAATGAGCAGTTCTTC.

The CDR3 here is CASSLSGFAYEQYF. The CDR3 bases are TGTGCCAGCAGCCTATCGGGCTTCGCCTACGAGCAGTACTTC. The V gene is TRBV9, the J gene TRBJ2-7; D is unclear. The V end was cut by 4 bases, the J end by 2 bases, with 13 bases between. The CDR3 length is 14 residues. Looked up from germline, CDR1 is SGDLS and CDR2 is YYNGEE. The full variable domain, its missing parts supplied by reference TRBV9 and TRBJ2-7, is DSGVTQTPKHLITATGQRVTLRCSPRSGDLSVYWYQQSLDQGLQFLIQYYNGEERAKGNILERFSAQQFPDLHSELNLSSLELGDSALYFCASSLSGFAYEQYFGPGTRLTVT.

The chain joins TRBV5-1 to TRBJ1-2; D possibly corresponds to TRBD1 (6 bases). Trimming took off 3 bases at V and 8 bases at J, with 14 bases between the two ends. CDR1 is SGHRS, CDR2 YFSETQ, per germline. This CDR3 has 13 residues. CDR3 in DNA: TGCGCCAGCAGCTCCAACACCCAGGGGGGCTACACCTTC. Protein product: CASSSNTQGGYTF.

The chain is built from TRBV15 and TRBJ2-7, with 9 bases identical to TRBD2. This CDR3 is built from 16 residues. Losses at the gene ends were 0 bases for V and 2 bases for J; bases not matched to a gene: 5. From germline, CDR1 is LNHNV and CDR2 YYDKDF (reference sequence). CDR3 nucleotides: TGTGCCACCAGCAGAGATCTAGCGGGACTTCCCTACGAGCAGTACTTC. As protein: CATSRDLAGLPYEQYF.

The chain joins TRBV29-1 to TRBJ2-3; 11 bases are shared with TRBD2. Germline CDR1 SQVTM, CDR2 ANQGSEA. The V segment lost 7 bases and the J segment 2 bases; nucleotides outside the gene matches: 8. The CDR3 is made up of 15 amino acids. The CDR3 here is CSALLAGAFTDTQYF. The CDR3 DNA reads TGCAGCGCTTTACTAGCGGGGGCGTTCACAGATACGCAGTATTTT.

V is TRBV28 and J is TRBJ1-3, with a weak D call TRBD1 (5 bases). Germline values: CDR1 MDHEN, CDR2 SYDVKM. Trimming took 5 bases from V and 4 from J, leaving 24 bases between them. CDR3 size: 18 residues. CDR3 in amino acids: CASSGGIQGRRVGNTIYF. The CDR3 bases are TGTGCCAGCAGTGGGGGGATTCAAGGGCGGAGAGTGGGAAACACCATATATTTT. Full variable domain (remainder filled in from reference TRBV28 and TRBJ1-3): DVKVTQSSRYLVKRTGEKVFLECVQDMDHENMFWYRQDPGLGLRLIYFSYDVKMKEKGDIPEGYSVSREKKERFSLILESASTNQTSMYLCASSGGIQGRRVGNTIYFGEGSWLTVV.

The chain has TRBV10-3 and TRBJ1-5, with D maybe TRBD1 (5 bases). V lost 2 bases to trimming and J lost 3 bases, with 11 bases between them. Germline V gene data show CDR1 as ENHRY and CDR2 as SYGVKD. The CDR3 consists of 15 residues. CDR3 in amino acids: CAISETGGFNQPQHF. As DNA, the CDR3 is TGTGCCATCAGTGAGACCGGGGGGTTCAATCAGCCCCAGCATTTT.

The CDR3 DNA is TGTGCCAGCACACAGGGGTACAATGAGCAGTTCTTC. Its protein product is CASTQGYNEQFF. The chain couples TRBV6-5 to TRBJ2-1; 7 bases map to TRBD1. Losses at the gene ends were 7 bases for V and 4 bases for J; bases not matched to a gene: 1. The CDR3 length is 12 residues. Looked up from germline, CDR1 is MNHEY and CDR2 is SVGAGI.

The V gene is TRBV10-3, the J gene TRBJ2-7; D perhaps matches TRBD2 (5 bases). The CDR3 is 12 amino acids. V lost 11 bases, J lost 0 bases, and 11 bases lay in between. CDR1 and CDR2 from the germline V gene are ENHRY and SYGVKD. For the CDR3, the DNA is TGTGCCGCCGGACTGAACTCCTACGAGCAGTACTTC. Protein sequence: CAAGLNSYEQYF.

This chain links TRBV25-1 with TRBJ2-1; D is unclear. This CDR3 has 12 amino acids. V was shortened by 4 bases and J by 4 bases, with 5 bases between the two germline ends. From germline, CDR1 is MGHDK and CDR2 SYGVNS. CDR3 sequence (DNA): TGTGCCAGCAGTGGAGCTTACAATGAGCAGTTCTTC. Translation gives CASSGAYNEQFF.

In nucleotides, the CDR3 is TGTGCCAGCAGTGTCGATGACACCAACTCCTACGAGCAGTACTTC. Amino acid sequence: CASSVDDTNSYEQYF. J is TRBJ2-7 and V is TRBV2; D is ambiguous. CDR1 and CDR2 (germline): SNHLY, FYNNEI. The CDR3 totals 15 residues. V lost 4 bases and J 0 bases, leaving 13 bases between the germline ends.

This chain links TRBV7-2 with TRBJ1-6; D is uncertain. Per germline, CDR1 SGHTA and CDR2 FQGNSA. The CDR3 consists of 13 residues. Trimming shortened V by 1 base and J by 7 bases, and 5 bases separated the two germline ends. CDR3 coding DNA: TGTGCCAGCAGCTTAGAGAGGAATTCACCCCTCCACTTT. Encoded protein: CASSLERNSPLHF.

The table lists this clone with a few counts. The chain carries TRBV24-1 and TRBJ2-3, with D possibly TRBD2 on 6 matching bases. The CDR3 is made up of 13 amino acids. V was trimmed by 2 bases and J by 12 bases, leaving 14 bases between them. CDR1 and CDR2 from the germline V gene are KGHDR and SFDVKD. The CDR3 is CATSDYAGKRQYF. The CDR3 nucleotides read TGTGCCACCAGTGATTATGCGGGGAAGCGTCAGTATTTT.

This chain joins TRBV6-1 and TRBJ2-3, with 10 nucleotides matching TRBD2. This CDR3 has 15 residues. The V segment lost 3 bases and the J segment 4 bases; nucleotides outside the gene matches: 4. From germline, CDR1 is MNHNS and CDR2 SASEGT. Here the CDR3 DNA reads TGTGCCAGCAGTGATCTAGCGGGAGCCCCAGATACGCAGTATTTT. Protein sequence: CASSDLAGAPDTQYF.

This clone was observed a single time. Here the CDR3 DNA reads TGTGCCAGCAGTAACCCCGGGACCGACTATGGCTACACCTTC. Its translation is CASSNPGTDYGYTF. The chain recombines TRBV2 with TRBJ1-2; D is possibly TRBD1 (5 bases). V lost 5 bases to trimming and J lost 3 bases, with 13 bases between them. The germline V gene has CDR1 SNHLY and CDR2 FYNNEI. The CDR3 is 14 residues long.

The V call is TRBV6-2 or TRBV6-3, the J call TRBJ1-2; D unclear. CDR1 and CDR2 (germline): MNHEY, SVGEGT. The CDR3 has 15 amino acids. V was cut by 5 bases and J by 6 bases, with 19 bases left in between. The CDR3 region has the DNA TGTGCCAGCAGTATAAGGACGGTTAGGCTCGATGGCTACACCTTC. Protein product: CASSIRTVRLDGYTF.